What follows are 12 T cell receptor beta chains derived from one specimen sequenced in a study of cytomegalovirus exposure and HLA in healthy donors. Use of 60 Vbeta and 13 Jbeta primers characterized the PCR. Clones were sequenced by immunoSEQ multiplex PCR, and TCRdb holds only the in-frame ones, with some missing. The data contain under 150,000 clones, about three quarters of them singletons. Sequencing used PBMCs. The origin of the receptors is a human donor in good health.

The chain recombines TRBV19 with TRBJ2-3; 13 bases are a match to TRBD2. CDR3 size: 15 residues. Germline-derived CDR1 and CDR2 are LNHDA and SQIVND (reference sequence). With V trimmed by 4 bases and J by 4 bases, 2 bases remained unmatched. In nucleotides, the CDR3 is TGTGCCAGTAGTAAACTAGCGGGGGGGGCAGATACGCAGTATTTT. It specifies CASSKLAGGADTQYF.

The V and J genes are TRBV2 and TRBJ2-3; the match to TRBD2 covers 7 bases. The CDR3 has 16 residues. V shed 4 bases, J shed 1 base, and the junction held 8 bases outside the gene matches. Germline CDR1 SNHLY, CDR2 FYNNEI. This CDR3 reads CASSAGISGGTDTQYF. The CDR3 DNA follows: TGTGCCAGCAGTGCGGGTATAAGCGGGGGCACAGATACGCAGTATTTT.

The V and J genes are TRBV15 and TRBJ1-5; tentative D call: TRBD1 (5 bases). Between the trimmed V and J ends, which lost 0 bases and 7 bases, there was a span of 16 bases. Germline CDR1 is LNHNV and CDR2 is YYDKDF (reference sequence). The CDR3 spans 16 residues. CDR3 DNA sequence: TGTGCCACCAGCAGAGATTGGGGCGGATCTGCCCAGCCCCAGCATTTT. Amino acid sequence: CATSRDWGGSAQPQHF.

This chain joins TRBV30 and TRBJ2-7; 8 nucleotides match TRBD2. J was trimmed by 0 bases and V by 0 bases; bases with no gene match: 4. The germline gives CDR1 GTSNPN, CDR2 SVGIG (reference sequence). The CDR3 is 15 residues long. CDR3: CAWSVDGRGSYEQYF. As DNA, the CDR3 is TGTGCCTGGAGTGTGGACGGGAGGGGCTCCTACGAGCAGTACTTC.

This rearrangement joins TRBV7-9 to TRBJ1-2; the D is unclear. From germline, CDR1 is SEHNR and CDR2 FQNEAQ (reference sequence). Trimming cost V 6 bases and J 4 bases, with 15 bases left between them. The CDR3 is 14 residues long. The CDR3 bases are TGTGCCAGCAGGGTCGGGAGGAGGAGCTATGGCTACACCTTC. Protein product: CASRVGRRSYGYTF.

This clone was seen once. DNA for the CDR3: TGTGCCAGCAGTTTCGGACAGGGCGTTCAGCCCCAGCATTTT. Translated: CASSFGQGVQPQHF. The rearrangement links TRBV6-5 to TRBJ1-5; TRBD1 matches at 8 bases. Germline CDR1 reads MNHEY; CDR2 reads SVGAGI. V lost 4 bases, J lost 6 bases, and 5 bases stayed unmatched. The CDR3 has 14 residues.

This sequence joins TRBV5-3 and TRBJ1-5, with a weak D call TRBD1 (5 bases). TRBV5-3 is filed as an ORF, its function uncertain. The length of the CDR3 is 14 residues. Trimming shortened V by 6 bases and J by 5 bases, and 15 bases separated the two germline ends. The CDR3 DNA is TGTGCCAGAAATTCGGGCAGGGAAGATCAGCCCCAGCATTTT. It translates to CARNSGREDQPQHF.

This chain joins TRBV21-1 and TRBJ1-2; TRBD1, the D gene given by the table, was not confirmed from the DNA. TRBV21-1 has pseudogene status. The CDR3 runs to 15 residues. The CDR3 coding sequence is TGTGCCAGCAGCATCCGGACAGGGGGTCCCTATGGCTACACCTTC. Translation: CASSIRTGGPYGYTF.

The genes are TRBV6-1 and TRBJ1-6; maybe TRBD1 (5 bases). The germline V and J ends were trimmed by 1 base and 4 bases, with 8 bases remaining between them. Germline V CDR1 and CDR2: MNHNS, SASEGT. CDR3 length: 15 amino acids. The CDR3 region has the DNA TGTGCCAGCAGTGAAGGTAGGGGTTATAATTCACCCCTCCACTTT. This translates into CASSEGRGYNSPLHF.

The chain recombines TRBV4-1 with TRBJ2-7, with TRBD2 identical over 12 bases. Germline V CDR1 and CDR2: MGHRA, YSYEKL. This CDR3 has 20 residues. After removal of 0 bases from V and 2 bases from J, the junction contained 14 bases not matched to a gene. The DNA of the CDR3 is TGCGCCAGCAGCCAAGATAGTGGGCAGGGCGGACTAGCGGGAACCTACGAGCAGTACTTC. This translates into CASSQDSGQGGLAGTYEQYF.

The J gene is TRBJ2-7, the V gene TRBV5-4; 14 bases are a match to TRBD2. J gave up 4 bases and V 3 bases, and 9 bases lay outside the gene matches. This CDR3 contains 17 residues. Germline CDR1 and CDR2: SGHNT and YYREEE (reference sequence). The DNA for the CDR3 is TGTGCCAGCAGCTCCGGGACTAGCGGGAGCGGCATGTACGAGCAGTACTTC. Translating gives CASSSGTSGSGMYEQYF.

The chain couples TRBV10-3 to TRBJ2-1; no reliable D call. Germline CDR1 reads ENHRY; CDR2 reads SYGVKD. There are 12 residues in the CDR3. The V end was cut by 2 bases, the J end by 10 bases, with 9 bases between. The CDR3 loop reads CAISENRREQFF. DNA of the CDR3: TGTGCCATCAGTGAGAATAGGCGGGAGCAGTTCTTC.